This T cell receptor (beta chain) was captured in a study of sequential checkpoint blockade in melanoma (dated by TCRdb to about 2019). Some background on the complete study: In a 1:1 randomization, patients received either first-line nivolumab then ipilimumab (arm A) or ipilimumab then nivolumab (arm B). Matched tumor biopsies were taken from approximately 24 patients before treatment and at week 13, after single-agent nivolumab (arm A) or ipilimumab (arm B). DNA from about a hundred pretreatment melanoma tumor samples was subjected to TCRbeta immunosequencing. The same lesion was the source of around 80% of the matched pre- and post-treatment tumor biopsy pairs. Maintenance nivolumab came after each of the two trial sequences. Results and caveats for the whole study, not just this receptor: Tumor T-cell fraction and clonality were correlated with PD-L1 staining and CD8+ T-cell counts, but not with mutational load. Small sample sizes and reduced statistical power limited the within-arm analyses of tumor T-cell fraction. The model for predicting response that combines TCR metrics with mutation burden needs to be validated in larger, independent patient cohorts. In the nivolumab-first arm (arm A), an association was found between pretreatment tumor TIL clonality and response (P = .04). Achieving clinical benefit was about 30 times more likely for patients whose tumor T-cell fraction and clonality increased by week 13.

Counted from cysteine to phenylalanine, this CDR3 has 12 amino acids. Of the read, only the CDR3 DNA is kept; its 36 bases are in frame from base 1. The CDR1 and CDR2 encoded by the germline V gene are SQVTM and ANQGSEA. Relative to germline, V is 4 bases shorter and J is 7 bases shorter, with 13 bases between their ends. In the paper's terms, the treatment or condition label means: randomized to nivolumab then ipilimumab (arm A) or the reverse (arm B). Prior DNA-damaging chemotherapy had not been received by any trial patient. Samples were obtained from patients with melanoma enrolled in CheckMate 064, a randomized, open-label phase II trial of sequential checkpoint blockade. Tumor TCR sequencing used genomic DNA from formalin-fixed paraffin-embedded (FFPE) tissue samples. This clone is considered medium-sized (0.01 to 0.1%). Its recognized antigen is unknown. No per-base quality is available; no much larger clone lies one base away.

The immunoSEQ Assay was used to immunosequence TCRbeta CDR3 regions from genomic DNA. Before high-throughput sequencing, the genomic DNA was amplified using bias-controlled multiplex PCR. As for the original processing: To quantify the absolute abundance of each unique TCRbeta CDR3 region, the sequences were collapsed and filtered. Clonality, defined as 1 minus Pielou's evenness, was calculated using only productive rearrangements. To compute tumor T-cell fraction, TCRbeta template counts were normalized to usable DNA, with usable DNA estimated from several housekeeping genes. A previously published method was used to identify clones with significantly greater frequencies in on-treatment samples than in baseline samples. TCRdb obtained this table from immuneACCESS and retained in-frame rearrangements with V and J assigned. These tables miss some clones; where compared with another copy, unresolved V genes account for less than half of the shortfall, and the remainder is unexplained. That table supplies the V and J calls and clone size; D and trimming were determined from the DNA. This sample comprises some 5,600 clones, around 21% of them detected only once. The leading ten clones occupy roughly 20% of the sample.

This clonotype originated in a human donor with melanoma. The V gene is TRBV29-1 and the J gene is TRBJ2-5, and the D gene may be TRBD2, 7 bases matching. The material sequenced was tumor tissue (inferred from file names), taken from a patient given nivolumab and ipilimumab in sequence. The CDR3 protein: CSVGGGRVTQYF. The base sequence is TGCAGCGTTGGCGGGGGCAGGGTGACCCAGTACTTC.